This paragraph covers one T cell receptor (delta chain) sequence. A read error may account for a junction end that differs from germline. The data derive from a study of gamma-delta chains in newborns, infants, children. Study details: Innate gammadelta T cells reportedly expand polyclonally right after birth, driven by microbial exposure, per the title.

TCRdb fed the reads to CATT. The top ten clones hold roughly a sixth of a sample with about 7,100 delta-chain clones, 0.55% to 0.7% of them seen once. The sequenced material came from blood. The origin of this receptor is a child who was a newborn, infant or young child, either healthy, febrile or measles-vaccinated (not recorded which).

The CDR3 sequence: CACDILGATLTAQLFF. Here the CDR3 DNA reads TGTGCCTGTGACATACTGGGGGCTACTTTGACAGCCCAACTCTTCTTT. V is TRDV2 and J is TRDJ2, with TRDD3 matching 8 bases. Germline CDR1 and CDR2: GEAIGNYY and EKD. This CDR3 is built from 16 residues.